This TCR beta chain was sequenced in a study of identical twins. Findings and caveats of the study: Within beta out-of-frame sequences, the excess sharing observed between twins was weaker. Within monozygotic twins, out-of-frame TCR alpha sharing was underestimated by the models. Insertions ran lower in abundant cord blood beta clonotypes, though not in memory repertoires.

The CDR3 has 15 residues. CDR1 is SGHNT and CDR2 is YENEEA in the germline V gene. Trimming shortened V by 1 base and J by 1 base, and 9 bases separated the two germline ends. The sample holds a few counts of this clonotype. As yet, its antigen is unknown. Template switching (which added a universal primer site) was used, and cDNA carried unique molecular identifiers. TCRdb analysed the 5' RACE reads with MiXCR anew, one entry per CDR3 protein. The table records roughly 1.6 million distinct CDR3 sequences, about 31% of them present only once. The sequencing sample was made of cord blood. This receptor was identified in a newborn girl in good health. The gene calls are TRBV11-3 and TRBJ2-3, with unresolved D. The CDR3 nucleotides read TGTGCCAGCAGCTTAGGACTTCTCCGCACAGATACGCAGTATTTT. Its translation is CASSLGLLRTDTQYF.